This TCR beta chain emerged from a study of blood T cell repertoires in COVID-19. Overall study: T cells, B-cell-depleted T cells, or PBMCs provided the cDNA or gDNA that served as material.

This CDR3 comprises 14 residues. Trimming took 0 bases from V and 7 from J; bases not matched to a gene: 5. Germline CDR1 MNHEY, CDR2 SVGAGI. This study enrolled people aged about 18 to 90 from under 25 US geographic areas. Participants in the exposed group had met a COVID-19 case in the 2 weeks before joining the study. Per the original data handling: The assay estimated nucleated cells by amplifying reference gene primers. The repertoire was sequenced with immunoSEQ multiplex PCR; TCRdb's copy has only in-frame clones and lacks some. V, J and clone size are those of that table, while D and trimming were read from the DNA. The sample consists of some 340,000 clones, roughly 90% of them appearing once.

Sequencing input: PBMCs or T cells enriched from blood (not recorded which). The sequence derives from a woman in her twenties or thirties who had been exposed to COVID-19. V usage is TRBV6-5 and J usage is TRBJ1-1; 7 bases are shared with TRBD1. The CDR3 coding sequence is TGTGCCAGCAGTTACTCGAACAGGGACAGTGAAGCTTTCTTT. Its translation is CASSYSNRDSEAFF.